This TCR beta chain is drawn from a study of T cells after yellow fever vaccination. At least ten counts were recorded for this clonotype. Antigen specificity is unknown. Whole-study results and caveats: The secondary response showed a weaker magnitude and a faster peak, day 5 versus 15.

One entry per CDR3 protein, called by TCRdb with MiXCR from the 5' RACE reads. The repertoire holds some 110,000 distinct CDR3 sequences, with 6.5% to 8% as singletons. Trimming removed 4 bases from V and 10 bases from J, with 20 bases in between. CDR3 length: 14 residues. CDR1 is SGHTA, CDR2 FQGNSA, per germline. The sequence was collected from a man younger than 30 who received the YFV17D yellow fever vaccine. This specimen was CD4+ T cells sorted from PBMCs, taken 9 to 11 days after the first yellow fever vaccination. The chain is built from TRBV7-2 and TRBJ2-7, with D possibly TRBD2 on 6 matching bases. This CDR3 reads CASSSIGGARNQYF. DNA of the CDR3: TGTGCCAGCAGCTCAATAGGCGGGGCGCGGAACCAGTACTTC.